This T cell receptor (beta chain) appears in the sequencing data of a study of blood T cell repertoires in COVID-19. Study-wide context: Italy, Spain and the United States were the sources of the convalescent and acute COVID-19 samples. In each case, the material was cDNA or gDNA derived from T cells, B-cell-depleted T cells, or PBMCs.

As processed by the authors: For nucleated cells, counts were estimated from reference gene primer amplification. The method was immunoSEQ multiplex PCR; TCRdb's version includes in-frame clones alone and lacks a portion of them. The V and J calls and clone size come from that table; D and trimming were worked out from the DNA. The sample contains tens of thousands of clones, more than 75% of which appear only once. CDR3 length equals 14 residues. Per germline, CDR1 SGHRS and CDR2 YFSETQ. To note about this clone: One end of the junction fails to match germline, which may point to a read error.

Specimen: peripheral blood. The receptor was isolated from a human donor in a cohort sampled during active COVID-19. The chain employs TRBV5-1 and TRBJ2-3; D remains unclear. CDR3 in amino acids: CASSSTRQTDAQYF. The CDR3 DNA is TGCGCCAGCAGCTCGACCCGACAAACAGATGCGCAGTATTTT. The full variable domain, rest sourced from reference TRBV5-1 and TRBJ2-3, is KAGVTQTPRYLIKTRGQQVTLSCSPISGHRSVSWYQQTPGQGLQFLFEYFSETQRNKGNFPGRFSGRQFSNSRSEMNVSTLELGDSALYLCASSSTRQTDAQYFGPGTRLTVL.